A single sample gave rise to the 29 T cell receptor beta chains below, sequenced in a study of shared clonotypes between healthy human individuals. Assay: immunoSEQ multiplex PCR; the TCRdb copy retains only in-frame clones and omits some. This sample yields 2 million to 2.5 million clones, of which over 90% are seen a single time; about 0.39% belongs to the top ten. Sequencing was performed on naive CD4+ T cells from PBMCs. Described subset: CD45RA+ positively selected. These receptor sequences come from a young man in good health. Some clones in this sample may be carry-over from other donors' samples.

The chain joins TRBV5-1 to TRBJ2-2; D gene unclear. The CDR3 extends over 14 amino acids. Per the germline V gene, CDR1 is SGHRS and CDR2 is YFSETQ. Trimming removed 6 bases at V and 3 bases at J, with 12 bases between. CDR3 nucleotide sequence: TGCGCCAGCAACAACGGGCCGGACACCGGGGAGCTGTTTTTT. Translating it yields CASNNGPDTGELFF.

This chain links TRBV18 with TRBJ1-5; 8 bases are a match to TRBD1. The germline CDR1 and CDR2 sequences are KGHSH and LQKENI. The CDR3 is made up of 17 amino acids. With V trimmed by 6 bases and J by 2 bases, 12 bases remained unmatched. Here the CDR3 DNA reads TGTGCCAGCTCGCAGGCCGGGACAGGTGGGGGCAATCAGCCCCAGCATTTT. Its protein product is CASSQAGTGGGNQPQHF.

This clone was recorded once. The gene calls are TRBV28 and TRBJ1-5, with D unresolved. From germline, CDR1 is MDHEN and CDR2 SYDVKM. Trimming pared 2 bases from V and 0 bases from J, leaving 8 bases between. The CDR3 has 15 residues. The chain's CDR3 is CASSLLQISNQPQHF. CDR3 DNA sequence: TGTGCCAGCAGTTTACTACAGATTAGCAATCAGCCCCAGCATTTT.

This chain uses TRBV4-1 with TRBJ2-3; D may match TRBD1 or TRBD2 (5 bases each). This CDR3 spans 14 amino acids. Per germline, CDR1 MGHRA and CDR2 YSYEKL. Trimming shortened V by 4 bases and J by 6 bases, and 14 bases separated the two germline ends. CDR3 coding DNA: TGCGCCAGCAGCCGAGGGACGGGTGAGGATACGCAGTATTTT. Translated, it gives CASSRGTGEDTQYF.

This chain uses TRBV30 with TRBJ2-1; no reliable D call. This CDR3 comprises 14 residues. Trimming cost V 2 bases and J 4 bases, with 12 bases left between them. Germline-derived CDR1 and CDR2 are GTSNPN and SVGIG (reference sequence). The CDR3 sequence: CAWSSLSLYNEQFF. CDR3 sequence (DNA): TGTGCCTGGAGTTCCCTTTCCCTGTACAATGAGCAGTTCTTC. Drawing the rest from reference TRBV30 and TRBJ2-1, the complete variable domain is SQTIHQWPATLVQPVGSPLSLECTVEGTSNPNLYWYRQAAGRGLQLLFYSVGIGQISSEVPQNLSASRPQDRQFILSSKKLLLSDSGFYLCAWSSLSLYNEQFFGPGTRLTVL.

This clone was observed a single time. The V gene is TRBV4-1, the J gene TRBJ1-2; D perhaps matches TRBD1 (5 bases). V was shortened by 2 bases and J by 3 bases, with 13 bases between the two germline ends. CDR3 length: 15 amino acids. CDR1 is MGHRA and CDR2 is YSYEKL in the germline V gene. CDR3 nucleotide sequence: TGCGCCAGCAGCCAATCCGGGACGAGCTACTATGGCTACACCTTC. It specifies CASSQSGTSYYGYTF.

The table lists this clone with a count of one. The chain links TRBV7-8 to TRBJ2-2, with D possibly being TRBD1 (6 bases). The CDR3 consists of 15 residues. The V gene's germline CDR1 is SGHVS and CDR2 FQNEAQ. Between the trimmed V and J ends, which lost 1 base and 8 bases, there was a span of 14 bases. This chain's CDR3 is CASSLVNRATGELFF. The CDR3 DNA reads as TGTGCCAGCAGCTTAGTTAACAGGGCCACGGGGGAGCTGTTTTTT.

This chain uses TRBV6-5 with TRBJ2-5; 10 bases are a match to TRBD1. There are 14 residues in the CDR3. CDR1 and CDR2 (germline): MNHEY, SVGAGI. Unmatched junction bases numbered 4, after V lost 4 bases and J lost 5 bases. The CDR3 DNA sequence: TGTGCCAGCAGTTTGGACAGGGGGGACGAGACCCAGTACTTC. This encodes CASSLDRGDETQYF.

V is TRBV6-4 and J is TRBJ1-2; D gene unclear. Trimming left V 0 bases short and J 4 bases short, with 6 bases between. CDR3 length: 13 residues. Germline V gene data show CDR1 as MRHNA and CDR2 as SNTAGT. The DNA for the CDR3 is TGTGCCAGCAGTGACTCGGACGGCTATGGCTACACCTTC. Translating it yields CASSDSDGYGYTF.

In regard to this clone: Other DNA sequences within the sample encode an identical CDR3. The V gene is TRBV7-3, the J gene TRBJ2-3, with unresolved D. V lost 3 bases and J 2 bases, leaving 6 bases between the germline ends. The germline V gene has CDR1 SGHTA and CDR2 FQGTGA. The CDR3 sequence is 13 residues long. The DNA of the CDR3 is TGTGCCAGCAGCTTCGATCCCACAGATACGCAGTATTTT. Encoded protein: CASSFDPTDTQYF.

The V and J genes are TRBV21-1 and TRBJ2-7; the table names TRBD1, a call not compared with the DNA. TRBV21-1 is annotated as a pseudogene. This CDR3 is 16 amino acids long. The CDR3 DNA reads TGTGCCAGCAGCAAGGAACCCGGGACAGGGGTCCACGAGCAGTACTTC. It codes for CASSKEPGTGVHEQYF.

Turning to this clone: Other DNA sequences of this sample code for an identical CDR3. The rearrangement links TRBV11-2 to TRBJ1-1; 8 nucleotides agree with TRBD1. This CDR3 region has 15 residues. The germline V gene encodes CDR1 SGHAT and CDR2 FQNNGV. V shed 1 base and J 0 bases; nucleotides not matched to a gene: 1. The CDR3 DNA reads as TGTGCCAGCAGCTTAGGGACAGGGCTGAACACTGAAGCTTTCTTT. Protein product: CASSLGTGLNTEAFF.

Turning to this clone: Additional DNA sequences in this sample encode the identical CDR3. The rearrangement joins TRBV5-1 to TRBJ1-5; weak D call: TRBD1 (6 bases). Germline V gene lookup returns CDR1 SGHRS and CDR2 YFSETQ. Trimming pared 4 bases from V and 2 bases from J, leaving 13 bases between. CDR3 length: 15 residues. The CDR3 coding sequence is TGCGCCAGCAGCCCCACAGGGCTGGGCAATCAGCCCCAGCATTTT. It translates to CASSPTGLGNQPQHF.

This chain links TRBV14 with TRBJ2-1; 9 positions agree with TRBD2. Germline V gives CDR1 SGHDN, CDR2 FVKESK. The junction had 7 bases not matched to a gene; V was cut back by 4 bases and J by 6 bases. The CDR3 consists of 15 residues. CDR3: CASSPSWTSVNEQFF. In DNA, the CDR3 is TGTGCCAGCAGCCCTAGCTGGACTAGCGTCAATGAGCAGTTCTTC.

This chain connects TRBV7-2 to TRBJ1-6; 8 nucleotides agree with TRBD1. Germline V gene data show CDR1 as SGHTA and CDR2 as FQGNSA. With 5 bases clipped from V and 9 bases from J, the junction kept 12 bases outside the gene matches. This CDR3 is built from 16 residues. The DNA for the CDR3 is TGTGCCAGCAGCCCGCGCTCGGGACAGGCACTTTCACCCCTCCACTTT. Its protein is CASSPRSGQALSPLHF.

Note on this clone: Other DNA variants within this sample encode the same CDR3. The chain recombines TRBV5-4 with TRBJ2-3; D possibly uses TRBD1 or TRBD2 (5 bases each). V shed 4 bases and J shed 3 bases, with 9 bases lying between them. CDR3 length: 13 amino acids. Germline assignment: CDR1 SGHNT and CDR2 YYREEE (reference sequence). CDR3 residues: CASSRGGTDTQYF. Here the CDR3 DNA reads TGTGCCAGCAGCCGTGGGGGAACAGATACGCAGTATTTT.

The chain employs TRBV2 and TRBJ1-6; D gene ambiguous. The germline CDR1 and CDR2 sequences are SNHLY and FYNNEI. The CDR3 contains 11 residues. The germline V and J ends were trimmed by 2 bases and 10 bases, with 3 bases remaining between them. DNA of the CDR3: TGTGCCAGCAGTGAATGGTCACCCCTCCACTTT. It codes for CASSEWSPLHF. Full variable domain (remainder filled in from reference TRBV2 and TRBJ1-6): EPEVTQTPSHQVTQMGQEVILRCVPISNHLYFYWYRQILGQKVEFLVSFYNNEISEKSEIFDDQFSVERPDGSNFTLKIRSTKLEDSAMYFCASSEWSPLHFGNGTRLTVT.

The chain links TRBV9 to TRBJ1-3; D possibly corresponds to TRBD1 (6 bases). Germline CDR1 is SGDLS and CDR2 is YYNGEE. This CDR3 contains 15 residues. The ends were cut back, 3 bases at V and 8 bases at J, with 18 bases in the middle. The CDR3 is CASSAGTTLSDTIYF. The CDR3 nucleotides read TGTGCCAGCAGCGCCGGGACAACTCTATCAGACACCATATATTTT.

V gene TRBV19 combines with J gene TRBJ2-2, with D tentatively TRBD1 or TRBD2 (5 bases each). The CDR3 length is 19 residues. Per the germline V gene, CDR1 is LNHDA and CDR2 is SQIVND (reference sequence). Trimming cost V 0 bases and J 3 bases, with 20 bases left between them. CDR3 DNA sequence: TGTGCCAGTAGTATAGATCGTGAAAAAGGGGAGAGGGACACCGGGGAGCTGTTTTTT. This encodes CASSIDREKGERDTGELFF. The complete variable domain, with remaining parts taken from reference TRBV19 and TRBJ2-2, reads DGGITQSPKYLFRKEGQNVTLSCEQNLNHDAMYWYRQDPGQGLRLIYYSQIVNDFQKGDIAEGYSVSREKKESFPLTVTSAQKNPTAFYLCASSIDREKGERDTGELFFGEGSRLTVL.

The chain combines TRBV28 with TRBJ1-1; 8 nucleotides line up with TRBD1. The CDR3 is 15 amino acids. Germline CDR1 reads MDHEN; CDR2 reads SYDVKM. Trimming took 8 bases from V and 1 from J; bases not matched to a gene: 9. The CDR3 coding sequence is TGTGCCAGCCCCCCTCGGACAGGGAAGAACACTGAAGCTTTCTTT. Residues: CASPPRTGKNTEAFF.

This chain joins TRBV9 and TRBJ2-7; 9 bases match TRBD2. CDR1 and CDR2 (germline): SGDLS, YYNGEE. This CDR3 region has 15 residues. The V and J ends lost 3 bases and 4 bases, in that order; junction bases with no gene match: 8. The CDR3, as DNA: TGTGCCAGCAGCGGAGCGGGAGGCAACAGGTACGAGCAGTACTTC. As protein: CASSGAGGNRYEQYF. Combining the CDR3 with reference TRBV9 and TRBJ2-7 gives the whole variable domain DSGVTQTPKHLITATGQRVTLRCSPRSGDLSVYWYQQSLDQGLQFLIQYYNGEERAKGNILERFSAQQFPDLHSELNLSSLELGDSALYFCASSGAGGNRYEQYFGPGTRLTVT.

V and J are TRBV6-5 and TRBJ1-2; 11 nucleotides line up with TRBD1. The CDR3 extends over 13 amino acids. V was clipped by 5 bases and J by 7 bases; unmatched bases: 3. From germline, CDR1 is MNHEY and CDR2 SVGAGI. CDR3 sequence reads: CASSGQGAFGYTF. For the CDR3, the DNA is TGTGCCAGCAGTGGACAGGGGGCTTTTGGCTACACCTTC.

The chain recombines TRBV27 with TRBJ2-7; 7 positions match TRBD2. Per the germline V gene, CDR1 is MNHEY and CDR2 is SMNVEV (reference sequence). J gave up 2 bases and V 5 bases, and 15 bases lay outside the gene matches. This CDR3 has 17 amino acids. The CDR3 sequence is CASSVGTSALETYEQYF. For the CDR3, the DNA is TGTGCCAGCAGTGTCGGTACTAGCGCCTTGGAAACCTACGAGCAGTACTTC.

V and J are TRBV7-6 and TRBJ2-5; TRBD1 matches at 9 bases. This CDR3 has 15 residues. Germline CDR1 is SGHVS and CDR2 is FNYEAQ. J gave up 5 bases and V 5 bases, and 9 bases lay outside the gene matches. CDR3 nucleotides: TGTGCCAGCAGCCATTCCCCAGACAGGGGGGAGACCCAGTACTTC. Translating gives CASSHSPDRGETQYF.

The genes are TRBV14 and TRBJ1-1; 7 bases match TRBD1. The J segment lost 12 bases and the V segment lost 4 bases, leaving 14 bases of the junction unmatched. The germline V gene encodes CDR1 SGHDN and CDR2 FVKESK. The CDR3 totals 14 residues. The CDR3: CASSRQGTRLGSFF. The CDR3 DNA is TGTGCCAGCAGCCGACAGGGAACACGTCTAGGGTCTTTCTTT.

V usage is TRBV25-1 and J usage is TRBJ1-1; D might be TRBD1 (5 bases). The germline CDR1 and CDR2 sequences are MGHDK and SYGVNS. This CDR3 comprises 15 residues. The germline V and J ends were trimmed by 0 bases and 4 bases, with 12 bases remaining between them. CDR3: CASSEYSGRGTEAFF. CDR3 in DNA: TGTGCCAGCAGTGAATATTCAGGGAGGGGCACTGAAGCTTTCTTT.

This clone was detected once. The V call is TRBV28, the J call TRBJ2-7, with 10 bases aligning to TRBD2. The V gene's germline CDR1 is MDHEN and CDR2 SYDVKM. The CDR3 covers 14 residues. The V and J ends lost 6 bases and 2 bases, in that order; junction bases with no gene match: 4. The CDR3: CASRSGLAAYEQYF. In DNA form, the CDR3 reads TGTGCCAGCAGAAGCGGACTAGCGGCCTACGAGCAGTACTTC.

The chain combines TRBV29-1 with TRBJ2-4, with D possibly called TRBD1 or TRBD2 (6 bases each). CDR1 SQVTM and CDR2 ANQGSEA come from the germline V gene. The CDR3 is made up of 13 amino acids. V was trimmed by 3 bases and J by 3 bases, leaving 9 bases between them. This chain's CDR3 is CSVEGGHKNIQYF. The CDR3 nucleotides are TGCAGCGTTGAGGGGGGCCACAAAAACATTCAGTACTTC.

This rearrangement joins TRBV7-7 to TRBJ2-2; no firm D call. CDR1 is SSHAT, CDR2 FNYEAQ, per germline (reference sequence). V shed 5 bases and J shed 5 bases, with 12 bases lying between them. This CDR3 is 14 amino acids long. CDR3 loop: CASSAFPATGELFF. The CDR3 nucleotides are TGTGCCAGCAGCGCCTTTCCAGCAACCGGGGAGCTGTTTTTT.